This T cell receptor (beta chain) appears in the sequencing data of a study of T cell responses to AZD1222 COVID-19 vaccine. Study-wide findings and caveats: Vaccine-related CD4 TCRs covered spike, predominating at 160-218 and 743-854. Clonal diversity may have been underestimated in mostly white British donors.

The CDR3 consists of 12 residues. Per germline, CDR1 SEHNR and CDR2 FQNEAQ (reference sequence). V was clipped by 1 base and J by 4 bases, with 2 bases between them. To note about this clone: Antigen: not known.

Sequencing used immunoSEQ multiplex PCR; TCRdb keeps in-frame clones, though not all of them. The table has tens of thousands of clones, 75% to 90% seen once; the top ten hold over 15%. This clonotype originated in an adult in good health. The material was peripheral blood, obtained on day 0 of AZD1222 vaccination. The gene calls are TRBV7-9 and TRBJ1-3, with D uncertain. CDR3 in amino acids: CASSLDGNTIYF. The CDR3 DNA is TGTGCCAGCAGCTTAGACGGAAACACCATATATTTT.